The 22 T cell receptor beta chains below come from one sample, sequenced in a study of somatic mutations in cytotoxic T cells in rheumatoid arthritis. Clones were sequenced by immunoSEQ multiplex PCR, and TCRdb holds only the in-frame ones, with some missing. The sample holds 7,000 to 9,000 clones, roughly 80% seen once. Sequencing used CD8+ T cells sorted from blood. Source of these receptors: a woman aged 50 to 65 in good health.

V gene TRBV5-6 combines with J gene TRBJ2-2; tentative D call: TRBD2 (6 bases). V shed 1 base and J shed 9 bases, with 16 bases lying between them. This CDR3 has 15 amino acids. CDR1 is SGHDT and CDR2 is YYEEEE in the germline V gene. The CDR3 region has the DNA TGTGCCAGCAGCTTGTCTTGGGGGGAGTGGAGGGAGCTGTTTTTT. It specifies CASSLSWGEWRELFF.

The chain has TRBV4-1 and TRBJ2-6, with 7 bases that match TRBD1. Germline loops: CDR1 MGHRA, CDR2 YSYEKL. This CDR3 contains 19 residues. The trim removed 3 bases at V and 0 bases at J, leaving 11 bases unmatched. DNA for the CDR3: TGCGCCAGCAGCCATTTCCAGGGGGAAGTTCTCTCTGGGGCCAACGTCCTGACTTTC. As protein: CASSHFQGEVLSGANVLTF.

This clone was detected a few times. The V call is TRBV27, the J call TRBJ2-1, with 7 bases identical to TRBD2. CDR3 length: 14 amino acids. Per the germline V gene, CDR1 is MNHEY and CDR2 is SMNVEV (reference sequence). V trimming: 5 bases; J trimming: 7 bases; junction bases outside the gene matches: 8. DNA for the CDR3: TGTGCCAGCAGTCTCCAAGCGGGGTCGAATGAGCAGTTCTTC. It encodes CASSLQAGSNEQFF.

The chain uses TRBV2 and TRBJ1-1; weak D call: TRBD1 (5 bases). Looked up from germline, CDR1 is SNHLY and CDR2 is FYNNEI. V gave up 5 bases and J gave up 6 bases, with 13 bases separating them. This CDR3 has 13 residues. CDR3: CASSQGSGAEAFF. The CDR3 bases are TGTGCCAGCAGTCAGGGCTCGGGGGCTGAAGCTTTCTTT.

The CDR3 loop reads CASSLGGGEQYF. The CDR3 nucleotides are TGTGCCAGCAGCTTAGGTGGGGGGGAGCAGTACTTC. The chain employs TRBV11-3 and TRBJ2-7; D is perhaps TRBD2 (6 bases). Germline lookup yields CDR1 SGHNT and CDR2 YENEEA. The CDR3 is 12 residues long. The V end was cut by 1 base, the J end by 7 bases, with 8 bases between.

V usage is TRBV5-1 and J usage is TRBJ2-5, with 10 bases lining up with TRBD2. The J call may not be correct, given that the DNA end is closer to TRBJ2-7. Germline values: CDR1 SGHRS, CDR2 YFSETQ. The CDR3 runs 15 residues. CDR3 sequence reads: CASSLGTSGFYEQYF. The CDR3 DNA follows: TGCGCCAGCAGCTTGGGGACTAGCGGCTTCTACGAGCAGTACTTC.

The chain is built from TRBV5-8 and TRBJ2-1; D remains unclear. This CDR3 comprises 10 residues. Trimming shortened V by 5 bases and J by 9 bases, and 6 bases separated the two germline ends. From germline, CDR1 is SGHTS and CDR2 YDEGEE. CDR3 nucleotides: TGTGCCAGCAGAATATTTGAGCAGTTCTTC. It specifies CASRIFEQFF.

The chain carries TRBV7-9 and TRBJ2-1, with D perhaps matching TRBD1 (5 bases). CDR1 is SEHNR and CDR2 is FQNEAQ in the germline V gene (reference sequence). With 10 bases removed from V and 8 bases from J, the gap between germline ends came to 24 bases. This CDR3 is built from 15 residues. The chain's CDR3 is CATENRTPGVDEQFF. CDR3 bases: TGTGCCACAGAAAACAGGACCCCTGGTGTGGATGAGCAGTTCTTC.

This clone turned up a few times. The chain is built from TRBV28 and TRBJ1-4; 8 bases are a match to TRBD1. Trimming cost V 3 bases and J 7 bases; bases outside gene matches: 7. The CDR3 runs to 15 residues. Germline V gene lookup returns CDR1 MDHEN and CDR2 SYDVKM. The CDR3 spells CASSLPQTGGEKLFF. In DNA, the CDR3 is TGTGCCAGCAGTTTGCCACAAACAGGGGGTGAAAAACTGTTTTTT.

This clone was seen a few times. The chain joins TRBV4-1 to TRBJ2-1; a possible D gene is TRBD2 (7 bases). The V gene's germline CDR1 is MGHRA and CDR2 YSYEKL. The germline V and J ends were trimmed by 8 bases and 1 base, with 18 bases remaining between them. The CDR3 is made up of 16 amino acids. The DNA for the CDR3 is TGCGCCAGCCACAACCTGGGGGGGCAGTCCTACAATGAGCAGTTCTTC. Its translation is CASHNLGGQSYNEQFF.

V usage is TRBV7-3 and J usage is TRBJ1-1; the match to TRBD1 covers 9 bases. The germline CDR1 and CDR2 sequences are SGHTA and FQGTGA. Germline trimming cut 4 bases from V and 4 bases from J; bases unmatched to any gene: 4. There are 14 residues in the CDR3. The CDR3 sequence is CASSSQGAATEAFF. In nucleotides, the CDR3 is TGTGCCAGCAGCTCACAGGGGGCGGCCACTGAAGCTTTCTTT.

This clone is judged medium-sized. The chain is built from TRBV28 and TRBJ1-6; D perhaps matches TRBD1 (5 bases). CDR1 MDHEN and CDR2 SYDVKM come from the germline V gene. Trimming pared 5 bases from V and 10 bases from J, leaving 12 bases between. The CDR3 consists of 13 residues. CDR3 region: CASSPMWGSPLHF. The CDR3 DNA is TGTGCCAGCAGTCCGATGTGGGGCTCACCCCTCCACTTT.

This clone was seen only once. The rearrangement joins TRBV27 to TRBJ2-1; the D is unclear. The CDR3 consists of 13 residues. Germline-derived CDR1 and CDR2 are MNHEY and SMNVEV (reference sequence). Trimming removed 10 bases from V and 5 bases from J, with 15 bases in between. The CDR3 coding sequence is TGTGCCATCCGGAGTGAGACCAACAATGAGCAGTTCTTC. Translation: CAIRSETNNEQFF.

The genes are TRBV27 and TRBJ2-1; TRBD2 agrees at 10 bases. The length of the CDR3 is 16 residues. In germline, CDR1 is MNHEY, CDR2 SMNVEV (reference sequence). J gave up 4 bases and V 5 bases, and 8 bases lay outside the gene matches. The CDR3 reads CASSLLAGDLYNEQFF. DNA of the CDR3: TGTGCCAGCAGTCTGCTAGCGGGGGACCTTTACAATGAGCAGTTCTTC.

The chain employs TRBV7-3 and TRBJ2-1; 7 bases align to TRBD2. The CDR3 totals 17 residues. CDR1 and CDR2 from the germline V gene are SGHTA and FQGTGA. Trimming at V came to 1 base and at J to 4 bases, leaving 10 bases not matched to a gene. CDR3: CASSLKESAGVYNEQFF. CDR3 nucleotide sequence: TGTGCCAGCAGCTTAAAGGAGAGCGCGGGAGTGTACAATGAGCAGTTCTTC.

For the CDR3, the DNA is TGTGCCAGCAGTTCCATTCATCGACAGGGCCGCTACAATGAGCAGTTCTTC. Protein product: CASSSIHRQGRYNEQFF. This chain uses TRBV28 with TRBJ2-1; 7 bases fit TRBD1. Germline CDR1 reads MDHEN; CDR2 reads SYDVKM. This CDR3 is 17 amino acids long. The trim removed 4 bases at V and 3 bases at J, leaving 12 bases unmatched.

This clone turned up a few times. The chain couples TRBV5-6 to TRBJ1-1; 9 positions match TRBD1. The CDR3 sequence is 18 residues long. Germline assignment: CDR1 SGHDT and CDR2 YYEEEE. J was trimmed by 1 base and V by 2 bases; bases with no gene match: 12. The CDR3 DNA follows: TGTGCCAGCAGCTTTAGAATAACGTGGGACAGGGAGAACACTGAAGCTTTCTTT. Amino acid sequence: CASSFRITWDRENTEAFF.

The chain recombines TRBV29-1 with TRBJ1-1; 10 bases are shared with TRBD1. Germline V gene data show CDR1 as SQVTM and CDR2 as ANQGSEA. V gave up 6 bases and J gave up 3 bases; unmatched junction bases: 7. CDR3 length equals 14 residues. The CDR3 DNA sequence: TGCAGCGTAGATGACAGGGGGCTGGACACTGAAGCTTTCTTT. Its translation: CSVDDRGLDTEAFF. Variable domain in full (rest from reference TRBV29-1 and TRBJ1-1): SAVISQKPSRDICQRGTSLTIQCQVDSQVTMMFWYRQQPGQSLTLIATANQGSEATYESGFVIDKFPISRPNLTFSTLTVSNMSPEDSSIYLCSVDDRGLDTEAFFGQGTRLTVV.

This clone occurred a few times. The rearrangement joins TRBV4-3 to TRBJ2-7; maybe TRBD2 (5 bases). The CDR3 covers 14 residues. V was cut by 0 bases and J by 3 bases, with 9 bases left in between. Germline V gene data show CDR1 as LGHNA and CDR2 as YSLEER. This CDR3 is CASSQDRAGYEQYF. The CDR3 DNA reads TGCGCCAGCAGCCAAGATCGTGCGGGCTACGAGCAGTACTTC.

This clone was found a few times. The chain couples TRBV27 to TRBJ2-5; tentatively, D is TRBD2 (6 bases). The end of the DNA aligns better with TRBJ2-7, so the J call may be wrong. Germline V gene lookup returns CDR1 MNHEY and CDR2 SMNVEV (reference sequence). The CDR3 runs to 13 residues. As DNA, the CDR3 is TGTGCCAGCAGTCGCGGGATCATCTACGAGCAGTACTTC. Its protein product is CASSRGIIYEQYF.

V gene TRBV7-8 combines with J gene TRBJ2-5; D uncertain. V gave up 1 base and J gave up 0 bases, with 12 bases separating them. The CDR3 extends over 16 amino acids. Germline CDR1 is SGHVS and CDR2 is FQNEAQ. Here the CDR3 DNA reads TGTGCCAGCAGCTTAGGACTCAATACGTACCAAGAGACCCAGTACTTC. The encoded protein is CASSLGLNTYQETQYF.

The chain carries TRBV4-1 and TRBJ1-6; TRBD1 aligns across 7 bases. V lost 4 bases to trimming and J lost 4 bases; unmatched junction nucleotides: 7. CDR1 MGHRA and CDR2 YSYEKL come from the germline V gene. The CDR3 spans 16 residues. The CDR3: CASSLGTAYYNSPLHF. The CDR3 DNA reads TGCGCCAGCAGCCTCGGGACAGCCTATTATAATTCACCCCTCCACTTT.